This T cell receptor beta chain originates from a study of identical twins. General study results and limits: Analyses of zero insertions could, in part, be confounded by invariant MAIT and iNKT cells. For out-of-frame beta sequences, excess twin sharing was weaker. Beta clonotypes that were abundant in cord blood contained fewer insertions, a pattern absent from memory repertoires.

CDR1 is MDHEN, CDR2 SYDVKM, per germline. V lost 6 bases and J lost 1; bases outside the gene matches: 13. The CDR3 extends over 17 amino acids. TCRdb called the 5' RACE reads again in MiXCR, with one record for every CDR3 protein. Counted here are about 890,000 distinct CDR3 sequences, 9% to 15% occurring once; the ten biggest clones make up about 1.6%. To note about this clonotype: Its antigen is still unknown.

The sample was also reused in another study, on yellow fever vaccine responses in identical twins.

This receptor was identified in a woman aged 18-35 years in good health. This chain connects TRBV28 to TRBJ2-3; 7 nucleotides line up with TRBD2. The sequenced sample consisted of PBMCs. The CDR3 DNA reads as TGTGCCAGCAGCGAAGCGGGGCCCAGTTGGGGCACAGATACGCAGTATTTT. The encoded protein is CASSEAGPSWGTDTQYF.